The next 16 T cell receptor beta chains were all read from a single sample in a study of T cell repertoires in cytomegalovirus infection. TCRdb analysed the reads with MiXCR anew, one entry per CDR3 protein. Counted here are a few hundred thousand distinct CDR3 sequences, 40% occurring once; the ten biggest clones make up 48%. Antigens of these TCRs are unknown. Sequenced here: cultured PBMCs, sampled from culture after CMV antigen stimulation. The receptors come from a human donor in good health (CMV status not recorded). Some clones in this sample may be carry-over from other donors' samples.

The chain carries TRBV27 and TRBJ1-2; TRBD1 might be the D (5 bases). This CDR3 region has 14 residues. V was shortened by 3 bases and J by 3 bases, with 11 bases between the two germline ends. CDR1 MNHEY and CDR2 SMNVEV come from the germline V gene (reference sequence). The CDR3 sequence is CASSFRQGYYGYTF. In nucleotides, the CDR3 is TGTGCCAGCAGTTTTAGGCAGGGCTACTATGGCTACACCTTC.

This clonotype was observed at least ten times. The DNA for the CDR3 is TGTGCCAGCAGCCCCGGACGTAGCAATCAGCCCCAGCATTTT. It specifies CASSPGRSNQPQHF. The genes are TRBV6-1 and TRBJ1-5; D is ambiguous. The CDR3 consists of 14 residues. Germline V gene sequence: CDR1 MNHNS, CDR2 SASEGT. V was clipped by 6 bases and J by 0 bases, with 9 bases between them.

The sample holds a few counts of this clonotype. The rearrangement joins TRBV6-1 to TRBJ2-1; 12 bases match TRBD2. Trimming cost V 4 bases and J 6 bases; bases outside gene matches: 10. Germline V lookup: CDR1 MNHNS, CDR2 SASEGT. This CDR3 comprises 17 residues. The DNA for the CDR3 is TGTGCCAGCAGTGCCAGGACTAGCGGGGTATTTTCCAATGAGCAGTTCTTC. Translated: CASSARTSGVFSNEQFF.

Here the CDR3 reads CASSGRLAGFLSSYNEQFF. The CDR3 region has the DNA TGTGCCAGTAGTGGCCGACTAGCGGGTTTTCTTAGCTCCTACAATGAGCAGTTCTTC. The chain employs TRBV19 and TRBJ2-1; 10 nucleotides line up with TRBD2. The CDR3 sequence is 19 residues long. J lost 0 bases, V lost 5 bases, and 13 bases had no gene match. Germline values: CDR1 LNHDA, CDR2 SQIVND (reference sequence).

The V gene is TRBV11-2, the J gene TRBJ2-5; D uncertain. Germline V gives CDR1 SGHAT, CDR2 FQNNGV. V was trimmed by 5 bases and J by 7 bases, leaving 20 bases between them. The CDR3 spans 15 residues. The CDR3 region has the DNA TGTGCCAGCAGCCGCCCCTTCCGGATGGGCGCGACCCAGTACTTC. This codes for CASSRPFRMGATQYF.

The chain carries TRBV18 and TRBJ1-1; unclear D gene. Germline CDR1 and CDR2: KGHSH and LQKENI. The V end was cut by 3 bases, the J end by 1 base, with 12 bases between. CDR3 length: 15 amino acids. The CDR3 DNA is TGTGCCAGCTCACCCCCCTGGGGAGCGAACACTGAAGCTTTCTTT. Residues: CASSPPWGANTEAFF.

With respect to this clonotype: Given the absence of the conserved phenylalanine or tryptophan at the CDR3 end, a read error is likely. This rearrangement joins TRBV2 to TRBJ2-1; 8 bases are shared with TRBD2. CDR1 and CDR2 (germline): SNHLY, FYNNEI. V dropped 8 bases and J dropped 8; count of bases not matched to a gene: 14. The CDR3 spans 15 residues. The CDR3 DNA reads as TGTGCCAGCGGTACTAGCCGGGAGGGCCTCGATGAGCAGTTCTCC. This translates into CASGTSREGLDEQFS.

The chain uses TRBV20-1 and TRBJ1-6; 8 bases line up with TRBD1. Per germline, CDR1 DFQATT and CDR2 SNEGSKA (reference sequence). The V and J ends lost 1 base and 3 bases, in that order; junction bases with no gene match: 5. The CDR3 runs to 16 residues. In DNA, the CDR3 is TGCAGTGCTAGAGCCCTCGGGACAGGCTATAATTCACCCCTCCACTTT. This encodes CSARALGTGYNSPLHF.

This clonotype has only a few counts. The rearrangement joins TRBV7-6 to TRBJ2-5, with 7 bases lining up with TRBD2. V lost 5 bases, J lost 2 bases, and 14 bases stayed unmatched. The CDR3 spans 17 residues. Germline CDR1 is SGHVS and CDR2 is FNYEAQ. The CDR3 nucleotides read TGTGCCAGCAGCCCTCCCCCTAGACTAGCCGGGCAAGAGACCCAGTACTTC. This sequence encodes CASSPPPRLAGQETQYF.

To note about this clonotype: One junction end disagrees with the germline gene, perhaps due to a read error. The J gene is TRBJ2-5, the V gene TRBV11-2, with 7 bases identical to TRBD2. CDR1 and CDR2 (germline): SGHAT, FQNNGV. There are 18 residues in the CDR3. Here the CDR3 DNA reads TGTGTCAGCAGCTTACCCAGGGTCGGCTCCGCCGGGAGGGAGACCCAGTACTTC. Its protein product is CVSSLPRVGSAGRETQYF.

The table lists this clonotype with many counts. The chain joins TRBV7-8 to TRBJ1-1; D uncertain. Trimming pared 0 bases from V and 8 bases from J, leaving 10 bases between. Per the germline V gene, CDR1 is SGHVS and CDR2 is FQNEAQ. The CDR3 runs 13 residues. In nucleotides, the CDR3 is TGTGCCAGCAGCTTAGCTCCATCATCCGAAGCTTTCTTT. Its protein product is CASSLAPSSEAFF.

CDR3 bases: TGTGCCAGCAGCAAATGGGGGGTAAGGGGATACAATGAGCAGTTCTTC. It specifies CASSKWGVRGYNEQFF. The chain combines TRBV6-5 with TRBJ2-1, with a possible D match to TRBD2 (6 bases). The CDR3 has 16 amino acids. The V gene's germline CDR1 is MNHEY and CDR2 SVGAGI. Trimming pared 6 bases from V and 4 bases from J, leaving 19 bases between.

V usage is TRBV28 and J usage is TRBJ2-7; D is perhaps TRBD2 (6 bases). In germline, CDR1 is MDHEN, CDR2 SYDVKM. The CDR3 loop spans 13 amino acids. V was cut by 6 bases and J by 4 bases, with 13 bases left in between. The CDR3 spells CASRFPEGYEQYF. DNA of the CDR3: TGTGCCAGCAGGTTCCCGGAGGGTTACGAGCAGTACTTC.

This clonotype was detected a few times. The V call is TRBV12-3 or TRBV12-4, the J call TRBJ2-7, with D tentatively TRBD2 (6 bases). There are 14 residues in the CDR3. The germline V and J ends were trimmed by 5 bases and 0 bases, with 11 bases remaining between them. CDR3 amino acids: CASSPAGISYEQYF. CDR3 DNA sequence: TGTGCCAGCAGTCCAGCGGGTATCTCCTACGAGCAGTACTTC.

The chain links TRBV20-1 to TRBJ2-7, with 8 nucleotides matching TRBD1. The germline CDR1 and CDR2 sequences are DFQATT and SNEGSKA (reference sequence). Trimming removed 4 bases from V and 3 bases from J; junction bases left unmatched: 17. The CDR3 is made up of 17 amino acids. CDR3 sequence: CSATSTPSGTGSYEQYF. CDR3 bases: TGCAGTGCTACGTCGACCCCGTCCGGGACAGGAAGCTACGAGCAGTACTTC.

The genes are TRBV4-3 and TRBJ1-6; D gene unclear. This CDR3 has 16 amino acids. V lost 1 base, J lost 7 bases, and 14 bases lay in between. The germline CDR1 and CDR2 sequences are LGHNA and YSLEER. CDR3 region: CASSQGAWTVNSPLHF. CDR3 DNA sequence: TGCGCCAGCAGCCAAGGAGCGTGGACGGTGAATTCACCCCTCCACTTT.